Sequencing of this T cell receptor (beta chain) was carried out in a study of T cell repertoires in cytomegalovirus infection. Study summary: CMV infection together with matching HLA type was indicated by public TCR beta signatures. Overall study findings and caveats: The response measured ex vivo was dominated by TCR beta clonotypes (HLA-C-restricted and CMV-specific). Adding up the frequency of public TCR beta families identified people who carried CMV plus the relevant HLA.

CDR3 size: 11 residues. Losses at the gene ends were 6 bases for V and 11 bases for J; bases not matched to a gene: 7. Germline CDR1 is DFQATT and CDR2 is SNEGSKA (reference sequence). TCRdb redid the calling of the reads with MiXCR, one entry per CDR3 protein. The sample holds roughly 140,000 distinct CDR3 sequences, 23% seen once. Turning to this clonotype: Antigen unknown.

The sample was PBMCs. The receptor was isolated from a human donor in good health (CMV status not recorded). Some clones in this sample may be carry-over from other donors' samples. The chain employs TRBV20-1 and TRBJ1-1, with 9 bases that match TRBD1. In nucleotides, the CDR3 is TGCAGTGCCAGGGACAGGGCTGGGGCTTTCTTT. Encoded protein: CSARDRAGAFF.